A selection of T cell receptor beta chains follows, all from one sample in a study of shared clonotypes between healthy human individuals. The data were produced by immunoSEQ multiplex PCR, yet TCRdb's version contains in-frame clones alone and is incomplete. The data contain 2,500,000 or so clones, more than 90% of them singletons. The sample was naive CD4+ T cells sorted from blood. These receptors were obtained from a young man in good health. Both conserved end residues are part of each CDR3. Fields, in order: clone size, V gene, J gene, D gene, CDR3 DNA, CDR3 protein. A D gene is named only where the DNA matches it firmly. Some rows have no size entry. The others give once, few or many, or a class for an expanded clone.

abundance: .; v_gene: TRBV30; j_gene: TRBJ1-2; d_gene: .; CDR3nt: TGTGCCTGGAGTACCGTCGGTTATGGCTACACCTTC; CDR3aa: CAWSTVGYGYTF
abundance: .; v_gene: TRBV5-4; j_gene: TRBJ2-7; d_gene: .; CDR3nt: TGTGCCAGCAGCCCCGGGACGGCGTCCTACGAGCAGTACTTC; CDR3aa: CASSPGTASYEQYF
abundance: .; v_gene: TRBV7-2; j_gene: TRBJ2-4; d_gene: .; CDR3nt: TGTGCCAGCAGCATCGGACTAGCCAAAAACATTCAGTACTTC; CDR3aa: CASSIGLAKNIQYF
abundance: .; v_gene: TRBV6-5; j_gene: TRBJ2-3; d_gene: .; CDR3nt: TGTGCCAGCAGTTACGGTTCCCGAATCGCAGATACGCAGTATTTT; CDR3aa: CASSYGSRIADTQYF
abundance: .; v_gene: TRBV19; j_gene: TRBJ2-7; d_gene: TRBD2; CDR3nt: TGTGCCAGTAGTAGGGGAGGGCTAGCGGTGAACTCCTACGAGCAGTACTTC; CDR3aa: CASSRGGLAVNSYEQYF
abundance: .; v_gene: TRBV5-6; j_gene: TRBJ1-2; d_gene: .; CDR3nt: TGTGCCAGCAGCTTGGACCAGGGGAACTATGGCTACACCTTC; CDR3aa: CASSLDQGNYGYTF
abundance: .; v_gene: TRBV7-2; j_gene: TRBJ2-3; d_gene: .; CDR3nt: TGTGCCAGCAGCGCCCGGACAGCGACAGATACGCAGTATTTT; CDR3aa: CASSARTATDTQYF
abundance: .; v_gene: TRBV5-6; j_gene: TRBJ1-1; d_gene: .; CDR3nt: TGTGCCAGCAGCTTGGCCGGGGGGGCCTGGGGCACTGAAGCTTTCTTT; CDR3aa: CASSLAGGAWGTEAFF
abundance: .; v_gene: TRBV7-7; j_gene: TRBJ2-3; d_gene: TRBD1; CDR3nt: TGTGCTAGCAGCTTAGAGGGGGCCAGGGCTATAGATACGCAGTATTTT; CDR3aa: CASSLEGARAIDTQYF
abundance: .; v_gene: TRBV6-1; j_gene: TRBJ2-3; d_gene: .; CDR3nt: TGTGCCAGCAGTGAAGTGGCAACAGGCTCCGCGGATACGCAGTATTTT; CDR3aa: CASSEVATGSADTQYF
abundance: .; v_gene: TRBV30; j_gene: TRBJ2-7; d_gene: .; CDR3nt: TGTGCCTGGAGGCGACAGCTAACGGTGCCATACGAGCAGTACTTC; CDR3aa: CAWRRQLTVPYEQYF
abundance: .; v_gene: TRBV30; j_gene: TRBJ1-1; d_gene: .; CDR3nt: TGTGCCTGGAATCGCGAGCCAAACGGGATGAACACTGAAGCTTTCTTT; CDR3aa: CAWNREPNGMNTEAFF
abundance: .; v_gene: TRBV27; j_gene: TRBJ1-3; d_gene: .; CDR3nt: TGTGCCAGCAGTTTATCGGGGACAATCTCTGGAAACACCATATATTTT; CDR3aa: CASSLSGTISGNTIYF
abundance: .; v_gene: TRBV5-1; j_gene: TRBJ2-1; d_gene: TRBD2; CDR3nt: TGCGCCAGCTCCAAATTCACTAGCGGCGACAATGAGCAGTTCTTC; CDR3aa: CASSKFTSGDNEQFF
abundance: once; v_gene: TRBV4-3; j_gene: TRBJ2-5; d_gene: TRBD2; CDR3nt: TGCGCCAGCAGCCAAGACGGGACTAGCGGGAGGCAAGAGACCCAGTACTTC; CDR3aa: CASSQDGTSGRQETQYF
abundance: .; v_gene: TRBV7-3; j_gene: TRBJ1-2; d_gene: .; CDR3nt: TGTGCCAGCAGCTTACCAGGGAGCTATGGCTACACCTTC; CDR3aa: CASSLPGSYGYTF
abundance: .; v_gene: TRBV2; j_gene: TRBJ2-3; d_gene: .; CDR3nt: TGTGCCAGCATACCCGGACTTTCCACAGATACGCAGTATTTT; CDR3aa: CASIPGLSTDTQYF
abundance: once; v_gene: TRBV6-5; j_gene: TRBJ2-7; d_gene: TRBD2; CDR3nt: TGTGCCAGCAGTTACAGGGAGGGTTCCTACGAGCAGTACTTC; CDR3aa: CASSYREGSYEQYF
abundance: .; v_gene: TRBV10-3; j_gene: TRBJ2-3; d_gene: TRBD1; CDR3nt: TGTGCCTCCGGGACAGGGAGCACAGATACGCAGTATTTT; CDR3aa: CASGTGSTDTQYF
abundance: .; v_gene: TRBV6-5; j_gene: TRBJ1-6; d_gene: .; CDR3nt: TGTGCCAGCCGAAGGGAGGAAACACCCCTCCACTTT; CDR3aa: CASRREETPLHF
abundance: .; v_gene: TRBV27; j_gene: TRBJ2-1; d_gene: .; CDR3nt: TGTGCCAGCAAGACGCCGCTTATGGATGAGCAGTTCTTC; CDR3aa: CASKTPLMDEQFF
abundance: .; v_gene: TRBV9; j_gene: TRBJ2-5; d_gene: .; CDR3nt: TGTGCCAGCAGCGTAGCTAGGGGGGTATCGTACCAAGAGACCCAGTACTTC; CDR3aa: CASSVARGVSYQETQYF
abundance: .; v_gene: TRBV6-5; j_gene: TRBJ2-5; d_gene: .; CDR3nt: TGTGCCAGCAGGCCGGGACATCAAGAGACCCAGTACTTC; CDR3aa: CASRPGHQETQYF
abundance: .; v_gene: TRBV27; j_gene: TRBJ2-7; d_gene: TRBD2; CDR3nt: TGTGCCAGCAGTCCAACTAGCGGTTCCTACGAGCAGTACTTC; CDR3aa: CASSPTSGSYEQYF
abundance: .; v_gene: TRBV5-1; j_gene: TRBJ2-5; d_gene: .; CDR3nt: TGCGCCAGCAGCACCGGGGGGCCCGAAGAGACCCAGTACTTC; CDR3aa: CASSTGGPEETQYF
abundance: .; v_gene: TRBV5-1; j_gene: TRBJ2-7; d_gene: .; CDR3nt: TGCGCCAGCAGCCTGGGGAAGGTAGCCTACGAGCAGTACTTC; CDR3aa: CASSLGKVAYEQYF
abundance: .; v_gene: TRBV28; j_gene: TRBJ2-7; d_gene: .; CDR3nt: TGTGCCAGCAGTTTATGGGCCCAAAGTGCCTACGAGCAGTACTTC; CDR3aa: CASSLWAQSAYEQYF
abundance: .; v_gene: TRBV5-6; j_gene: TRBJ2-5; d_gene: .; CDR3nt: TGTGCCAGCAGCTTGTTCGCGGGGGCGTACCAAGAGACCCAGTACTTC; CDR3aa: CASSLFAGAYQETQYF
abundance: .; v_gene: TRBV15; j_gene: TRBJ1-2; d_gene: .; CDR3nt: TGTGCCACCAGCTTGCGGGAACGGTTGTATGGCTACACCTTC; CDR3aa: CATSLRERLYGYTF
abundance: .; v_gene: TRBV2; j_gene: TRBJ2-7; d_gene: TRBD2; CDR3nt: TGTGCCAGCAGAGCTGGGACTACCCAGGGTACCGAGCAGTACTTC; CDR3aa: CASRAGTTQGTEQYF
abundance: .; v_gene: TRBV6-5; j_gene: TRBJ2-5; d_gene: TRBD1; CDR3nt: TGTGCCAGCAGTTACTCGGGTAACAGGGACAGGGAGACCCAGTACTTC; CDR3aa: CASSYSGNRDRETQYF
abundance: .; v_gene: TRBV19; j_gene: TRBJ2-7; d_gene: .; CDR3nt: TGTGCCAGTAGTTGGGGAAAGGCCTACGAGCAGTACTTC; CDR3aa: CASSWGKAYEQYF
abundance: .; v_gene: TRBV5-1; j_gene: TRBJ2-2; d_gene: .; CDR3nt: TGCGCCAGCAGGGCCGGGACACCGAACACCGGGGAGCTGTTTTTT; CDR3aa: CASRAGTPNTGELFF
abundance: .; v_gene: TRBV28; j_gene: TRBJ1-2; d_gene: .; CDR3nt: TGTGCCAGCAGGCCGGGACACCCTTTAGCTAACTATGGCTACACCTTC; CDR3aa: CASRPGHPLANYGYTF
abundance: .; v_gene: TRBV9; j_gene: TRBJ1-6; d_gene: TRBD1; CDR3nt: TGTGCCAGCAGCGCAGGACAGGGTTGGACACCCCTCCACTTT; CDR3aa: CASSAGQGWTPLHF
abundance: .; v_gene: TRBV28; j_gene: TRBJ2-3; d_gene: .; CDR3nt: TGTGCCAGCAGTCCCGCGGATACGCAGTATTTT; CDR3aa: CASSPADTQYF
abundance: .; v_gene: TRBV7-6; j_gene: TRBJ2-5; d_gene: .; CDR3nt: TGTGCCAGCAGCCCGGGACGGCCCCAAGAGACCCAGTACTTC; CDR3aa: CASSPGRPQETQYF
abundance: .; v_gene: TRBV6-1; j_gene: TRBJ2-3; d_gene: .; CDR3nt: TGTGCCAGCATGCAGGGGCGGAATACGCAGTATTTT; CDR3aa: CASMQGRNTQYF
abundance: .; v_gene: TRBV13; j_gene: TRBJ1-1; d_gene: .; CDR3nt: TGTGCCAGCAGCTTTCCTCGCCTACGAGCTTTCTTT; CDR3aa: CASSFPRLRAFF
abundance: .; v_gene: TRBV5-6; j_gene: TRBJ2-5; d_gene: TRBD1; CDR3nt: TGTGCCAGCAGCGCTACCGGGACAGAAGAGACCCAGTACTTC; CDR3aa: CASSATGTEETQYF
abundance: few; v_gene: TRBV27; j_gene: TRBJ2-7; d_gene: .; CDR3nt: TGTGCCAGCAGTTTAGCCGACACCTACGAGCAGTACTTC; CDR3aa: CASSLADTYEQYF
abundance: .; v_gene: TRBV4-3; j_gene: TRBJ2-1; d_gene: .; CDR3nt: TGCGCCAGCAGCCAAACTAGCTCCTACAATGAGCAGTTCTTC; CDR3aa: CASSQTSSYNEQFF
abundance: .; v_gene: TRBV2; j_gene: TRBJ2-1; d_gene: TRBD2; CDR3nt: TGTGCCAGCAGTGGGGGACTAGCTAGATTCGATGAGCAGTTCTTC; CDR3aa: CASSGGLARFDEQFF
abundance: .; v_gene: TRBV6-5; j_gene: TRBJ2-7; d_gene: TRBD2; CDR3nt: TGTGCCAGCAGTCGTATAGCGGGAGACGGTTACGAGCAGTACTTC; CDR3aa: CASSRIAGDGYEQYF
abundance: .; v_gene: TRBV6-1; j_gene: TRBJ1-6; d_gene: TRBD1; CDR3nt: TGTGCCAGCAGTGAACAGGGGGCAGGGGATTCACCCCTCCACTTT; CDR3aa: CASSEQGAGDSPLHF
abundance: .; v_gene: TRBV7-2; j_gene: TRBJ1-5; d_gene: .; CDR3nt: TGTGCCAGCAGCAAGGACAATCAGCCCCAGCATTTT; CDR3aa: CASSKDNQPQHF
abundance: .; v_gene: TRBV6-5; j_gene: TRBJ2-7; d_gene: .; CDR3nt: TGTGCCAGCAGTTCCAATCTCGAGCAGTACTTC; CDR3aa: CASSSNLEQYF
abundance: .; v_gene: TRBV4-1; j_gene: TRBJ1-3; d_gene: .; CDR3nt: TGCGCCAGTCAGGGACCTGGAAACACCATATATTTT; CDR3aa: CASQGPGNTIYF
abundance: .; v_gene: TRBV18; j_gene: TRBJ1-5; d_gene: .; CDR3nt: TGTGCCAGCTCACCAGGGACCGCTCTCGAGCCCCAGCATTTT; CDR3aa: CASSPGTALEPQHF
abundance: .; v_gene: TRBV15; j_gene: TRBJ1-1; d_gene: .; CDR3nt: TGTGCCACCAGCAGAGATGGAAAGGGGGGGGACACTGAAGCTTTCTTT; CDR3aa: CATSRDGKGGDTEAFF
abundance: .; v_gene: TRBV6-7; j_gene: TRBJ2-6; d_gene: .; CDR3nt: TGTGCCAGCAGTCCTAATACAGGGTCCTCTGGGGCCAACGTCCTGACTTTC; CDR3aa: CASSPNTGSSGANVLTF
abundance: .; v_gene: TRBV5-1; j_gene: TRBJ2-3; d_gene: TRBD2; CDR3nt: TGCGCCAGCAGCATTTGGACTAGAGGCACAGATACGCAGTATTTT; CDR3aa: CASSIWTRGTDTQYF
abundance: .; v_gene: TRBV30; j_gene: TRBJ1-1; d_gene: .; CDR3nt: TGTGCCTGGAGTGTACTGTCGAGGGGTTCGGGCACTGAAGCTTTCTTT; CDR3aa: CAWSVLSRGSGTEAFF
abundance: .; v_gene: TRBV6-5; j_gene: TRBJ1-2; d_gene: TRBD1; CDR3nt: TGTGCCAGCAGTCGCGAGGGGGCGGGCTACACCTTC; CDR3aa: CASSREGAGYTF
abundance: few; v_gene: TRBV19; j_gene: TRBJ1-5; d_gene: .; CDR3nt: TGTGCCAGTAGTATAGTCGGAGATATTCGCAATCAGCCCCAGCATTTT; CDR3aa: CASSIVGDIRNQPQHF
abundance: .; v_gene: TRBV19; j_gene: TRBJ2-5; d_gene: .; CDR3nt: TGTGCCAGTAGTGAGGGGGGTCTCGGGGGAGAGACCCAGTACTTC; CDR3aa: CASSEGGLGGETQYF
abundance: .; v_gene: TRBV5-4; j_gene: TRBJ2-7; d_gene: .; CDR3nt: TGTGCCAGCAGCTTCCAGGGGAGGTGGGAGCAGTACTTC; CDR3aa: CASSFQGRWEQYF
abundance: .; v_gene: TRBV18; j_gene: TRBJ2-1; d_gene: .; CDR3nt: TGTGCCAGCTCACCACCGGGCAGGGTCAATGAGCAGTTCTTC; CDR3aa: CASSPPGRVNEQFF
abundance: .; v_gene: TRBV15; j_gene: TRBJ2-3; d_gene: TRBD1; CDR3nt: TGTGCCACCAGCAATAGGGGGCGCGTCACAGATACGCAGTATTTT; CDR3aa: CATSNRGRVTDTQYF